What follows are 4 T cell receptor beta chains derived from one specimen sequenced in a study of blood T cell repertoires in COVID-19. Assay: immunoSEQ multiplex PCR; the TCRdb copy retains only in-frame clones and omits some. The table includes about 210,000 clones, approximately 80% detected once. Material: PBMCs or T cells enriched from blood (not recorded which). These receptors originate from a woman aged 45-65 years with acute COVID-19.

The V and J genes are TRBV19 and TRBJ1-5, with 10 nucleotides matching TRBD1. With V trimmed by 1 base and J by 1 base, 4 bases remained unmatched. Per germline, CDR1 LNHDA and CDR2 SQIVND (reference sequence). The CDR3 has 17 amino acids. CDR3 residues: CASSIAGQGVSNQPQHF. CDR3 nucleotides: TGTGCCAGTAGTATAGCAGGACAGGGGGTGAGCAATCAGCCCCAGCATTTT.

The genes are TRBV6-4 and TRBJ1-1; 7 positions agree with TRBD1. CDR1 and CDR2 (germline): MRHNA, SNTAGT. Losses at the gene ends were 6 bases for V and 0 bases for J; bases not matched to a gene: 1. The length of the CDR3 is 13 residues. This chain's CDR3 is CASRGQMNTEAFF. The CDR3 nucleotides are TGTGCCAGCAGGGGACAGATGAACACTGAAGCTTTCTTT.

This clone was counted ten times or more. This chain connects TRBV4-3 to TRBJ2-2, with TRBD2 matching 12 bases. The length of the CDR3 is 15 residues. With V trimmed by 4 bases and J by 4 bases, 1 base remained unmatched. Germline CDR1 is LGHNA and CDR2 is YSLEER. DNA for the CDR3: TGCGCCAGCAGCCCGACTAGCGGGAGCACCGGGGAGCTGTTTTTT. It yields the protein CASSPTSGSTGELFF.

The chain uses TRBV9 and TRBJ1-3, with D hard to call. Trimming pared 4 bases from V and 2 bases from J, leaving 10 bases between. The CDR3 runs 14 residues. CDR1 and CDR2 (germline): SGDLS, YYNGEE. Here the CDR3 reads CASSPGLAGNTIYF. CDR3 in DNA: TGTGCCAGCAGCCCCGGACTGGCTGGAAACACCATATATTTT.